The 14 T cell receptor beta chains in this list originate from one sample, sequenced in a study of blood T cells in healthy people across ages. For the second PCR, which ran for roughly 6 to 12 cycles, a sample-barcoded 5' primer and a J-beta primer mix were used. One entry per CDR3 protein results from TCRdb running MiXCR on the 5' RACE reads. The data contain around 900,000 distinct CDR3 sequences, under 30% of them singletons. Sequences were obtained from blood. The origin of the receptors is an elderly woman in good health.

This chain joins TRBV6-5 and TRBJ1-6; TRBD1 might be the D (6 bases). The germline CDR1 and CDR2 sequences are MNHEY and SVGAGI. V was clipped by 2 bases and J by 3 bases, with 11 bases between them. CDR3 length: 16 residues. CDR3 coding DNA: TGTGCCAGCAGTTACCGGGGGCCGGACTATAATTCACCCCTCCACTTT. Protein: CASSYRGPDYNSPLHF.

This clonotype was recorded many times. CDR3 residues: CASRGGGRYEQYF. The CDR3 coding sequence is TGTGCCAGCAGAGGGGGAGGCCGCTACGAGCAGTACTTC. The V gene is TRBV28, the J gene TRBJ2-7, with D perhaps given as TRBD1 or TRBD2 (6 bases each). The germline V gene encodes CDR1 MDHEN and CDR2 SYDVKM. There are 13 residues in the CDR3. V lost 6 bases, J lost 3 bases, and 12 bases lay in between.

The chain joins TRBV20-1 to TRBJ2-3; 16 bases agree with TRBD2. The CDR3 has 16 residues. V shed 3 bases, J shed 5 bases, and the junction held 5 bases outside the gene matches. CDR1 is DFQATT, CDR2 SNEGSKA, per germline (reference sequence). CDR3 bases: TGCAGTGCTAGGGGGACTAGCGGGGGGGCCAGAGATACGCAGTATTTT. Residues: CSARGTSGGARDTQYF.

The CDR3, as DNA: TGCGCCAGCGGACACAGGGTGGGGAACACTGAAGCTTTCTTT. Translation: CASGHRVGNTEAFF. The chain is built from TRBV5-1 and TRBJ1-1, with D perhaps TRBD1 (6 bases). Germline V CDR1 and CDR2: SGHRS, YFSETQ. V lost 7 bases and J 1 base, leaving 14 bases between the germline ends. This CDR3 is 14 amino acids long.

This clonotype was detected ten times or more. V and J are TRBV7-2 and TRBJ2-5; perhaps TRBD1 as D (5 bases). The germline V gene encodes CDR1 SGHTA and CDR2 FQGNSA. Trimming cost V 1 base and J 6 bases, with 12 bases left between them. The CDR3 runs 14 residues. The chain's CDR3 is CASSLEGSPQTQYF. The DNA of the CDR3 is TGTGCCAGCAGCTTAGAGGGGTCGCCCCAGACCCAGTACTTC.

On this clonotype itself: With a much larger clone just one base away, this may be a read error. This rearrangement joins TRBV14 to TRBJ2-3; the match to TRBD1 covers 9 bases. Unmatched junction bases numbered 4, after V lost 5 bases and J lost 1 base. This CDR3 is 15 amino acids long. Germline V CDR1 and CDR2: SGHDN, FVKESK. The CDR3 region has the DNA TGTGCCAGCAGCATGACAGGGGGGGGCACAGATACGCAGTATTTT. It is translated as CASSMTGGGTDTQYF.

At least ten counts were recorded for this clonotype. The gene calls are TRBV11-2 and TRBJ2-3; D not certain. The CDR3 extends over 15 amino acids. Trimming cost V 5 bases and J 2 bases, with 14 bases left between them. Germline CDR1 is SGHAT and CDR2 is FQNNGV. The CDR3 sequence is CASSPDQSPTDTQYF. The CDR3 DNA reads as TGTGCCAGCAGCCCCGACCAAAGCCCCACAGATACGCAGTATTTT.

This clonotype appeared many times. The rearrangement links TRBV12-3 or TRBV12-4 to TRBJ2-1; D possibly corresponds to TRBD2 (6 bases). There are 15 residues in the CDR3. V was trimmed by 4 bases and J by 15 bases, leaving 25 bases between them. DNA of the CDR3: TGTGCCAGCAGTTCTTCCGGGACTCACTACTATGTTCTGTTCTTC. Translation gives CASSSSGTHYYVLFF.

This clonotype was detected only once. This rearrangement joins TRBV27 to TRBJ2-5; 8 bases map to TRBD1. The J call may not be correct, given that the DNA end is closer to TRBJ2-7. The length of the CDR3 is 13 residues. The germline V gene encodes CDR1 MNHEY and CDR2 SMNVEV (reference sequence). In nucleotides, the CDR3 is TGTGTAACCAGGAAGGGACAGGCCTACGAGCAGTACTTC. Translated, it gives CVTRKGQAYEQYF.

Many counts were recorded for this clonotype. The chain carries TRBV5-5 and TRBJ2-1, with 8 bases fitting TRBD2. Trimming at V came to 4 bases and at J to 0 bases, leaving 9 bases not matched to a gene. Per the germline V gene, CDR1 is SGHKS and CDR2 is YYEKEE (reference sequence). There are 17 residues in the CDR3. CDR3 DNA: TGTGCCAGCAGCAATGGCGGGGGGTCGAGCTCCTACAATGAGCAGTTCTTC. Encoded protein: CASSNGGGSSSYNEQFF.

The chain recombines TRBV4-1 with TRBJ2-2; 7 bases map to TRBD1. V shed 5 bases and J 1 base; nucleotides not matched to a gene: 7. The germline V gene has CDR1 MGHRA and CDR2 YSYEKL. The CDR3 runs to 16 residues. CDR3 nucleotides: TGCGCCAGCAGCTTTAACAGGGACAGGAACACCGGGGAGCTGTTTTTT. It translates to CASSFNRDRNTGELFF.

This clonotype occurred many times. The chain carries TRBV3-1 and TRBJ1-2, with 7 bases aligning to TRBD1. This CDR3 region has 14 residues. Germline V gives CDR1 LGHDT, CDR2 YNNKEL (reference sequence). J gave up 1 base and V 6 bases, and 5 bases lay outside the gene matches. CDR3: CASSSGTVNYGYTF. DNA for the CDR3: TGTGCCAGCAGTTCAGGGACAGTTAACTATGGCTACACCTTC. The whole variable domain, filled in from reference TRBV3-1 and TRBJ1-2, reads DTAVSQTPKYLVTQMGNDKSIKCEQNLGHDTMYWYKQDSKKFLKIMFSYNNKELIINETVPNRFSPKSPDKAHLNLHINSLELGDSAVYFCASSSGTVNYGYTFGSGTRLTVV.

This clonotype was picked up a small number of times. A much larger clone lies one base from this, so it may be a read error. CDR3 protein: CASRRPQDSYEQYF. CDR3 in DNA: TGTGCCAGCAGGCGACCTCAGGACAGCTACGAGCAGTACTTC. The J gene is TRBJ2-7, the V gene TRBV6-2 or TRBV6-3, with D possibly being TRBD1 (6 bases). The CDR3 is 14 residues long. From germline, CDR1 is MNHEY and CDR2 SVGEGT. The V end lost 6 bases, the J end lost 3 bases, and 15 bases lay between the germline ends.

This chain uses TRBV28 with TRBJ2-7, with 7 bases lining up with TRBD2. The CDR3 extends over 17 amino acids. The germline V gene has CDR1 MDHEN and CDR2 SYDVKM. Trimming at V came to 5 bases and at J to 5 bases, leaving 18 bases not matched to a gene. CDR3 in DNA: TGTGCCAGCAGTCTCCCCCCCGGGACTACCGATCGCCACGAGCAGTACTTC. Translating gives CASSLPPGTTDRHEQYF.